This paragraph covers one TCR beta chain sequence. Its antigen is still unknown. The data belong to a study of post-analysis software for immune sequencing data. The overall study: Progressive-relapsing, secondary progressive and relapsing-remitting multiple sclerosis were among the disease courses included.

Study-level points and caveats: When compared against controls, multiple sclerosis patients showed significantly lower normalized Chao1 diversity. The five TRBV segments detected at higher frequency in patients than in controls included TRBV5-6, TRBV5-1 and TRBV20-1.

V was cut by 5 bases and J by 4 bases, with 11 bases left in between. From germline, CDR1 is PRHDT and CDR2 FYEKMQ (reference sequence). CDR3 length: 13 amino acids. Researchers reported that TCR beta cDNA libraries carried unique molecular identifiers. T cells numbering about 0.85 to 10 million yielded around 500,000 cDNA molecules. Each CDR3 protein gets one entry after TCRdb re-called the PCR reads with MiXCR. The sample lists a few hundred thousand distinct CDR3 sequences; around 31% were seen once. Sequenced input: blood. The origin of this receptor is a girl aged 2-17 years with multiple sclerosis. This chain connects TRBV13 to TRBJ2-5, with unresolved D. CDR3 residues: CASSVLNGETQYF. The CDR3 DNA reads as TGTGCCAGCAGCGTCCTTAATGGAGAGACCCAGTACTTC. Looking up the rest from reference TRBV13 and TRBJ2-5 gives the full variable domain: AAGVIQSPRHLIKEKRETATLKCYPIPRHDTVYWYQQGPGQDPQFLISFYEKMQSDKGSIPDRFSAQQFSDYHSELNMSSLELGDSALYFCASSVLNGETQYFGPGTRLLVL.